One sample yielded the 9 T cell receptor beta chains listed below, sequenced in a study of Ad26.COV2.S vaccination and SARS-CoV-2 variants. Measured with immunoSEQ multiplex PCR; TCRdb has only the in-frame clones, and not every one. The sample holds 300,000 to 350,000 clones, about 89% seen once. Treatment described: roughly 18 received Ad26.COV2.S at low or high dose, single or two shots; about 5 received placebo; per-sample allocation not given. The investigators took samples on day 63 after the first vaccine or placebo injection. The specimen was peripheral blood, collected in a trial of Ad26.COV2.S vaccine versus placebo. The receptors originated from a person aged 18-60 years who received the Ad26.COV2.S COVID-19 vaccine or a placebo.

The chain carries TRBV30 and TRBJ2-2, with D hard to call. Trimming took off 0 bases at V and 6 bases at J, with 2 bases between the two ends. CDR1 is GTSNPN and CDR2 is SVGIG in the germline V gene (reference sequence). This CDR3 has 11 residues. This CDR3 reads CAWSVPGELFF. The CDR3 coding sequence is TGTGCCTGGAGTGTACCCGGGGAGCTGTTTTTT.

The chain joins TRBV4-1 to TRBJ1-2, with D perhaps matching TRBD1 (6 bases). The germline V gene has CDR1 MGHRA and CDR2 YSYEKL. Between the trimmed V and J ends, which lost 0 bases and 7 bases, there was a span of 18 bases. CDR3 length: 16 amino acids. CDR3: CASSQDWGRGASGYTF. The CDR3 DNA is TGCGCCAGCAGCCAAGATTGGGGCAGGGGTGCTAGTGGCTACACCTTC.

The chain uses TRBV7-9 and TRBJ1-2, with D unclear. This CDR3 contains 12 residues. The V and J ends lost 6 bases and 4 bases respectively, with 9 bases between them. Germline CDR1 is SEHNR and CDR2 is FQNEAQ (reference sequence). CDR3 nucleotides: TGTGCCAGCAGTAATACTTCCTATGGCTACACCTTC. Translating it yields CASSNTSYGYTF.

This rearrangement joins TRBV18 to TRBJ1-3; unclear D gene. Looked up from germline, CDR1 is KGHSH and CDR2 is LQKENI. Trimming pared 3 bases from V and 2 bases from J, leaving 17 bases between. The CDR3 runs 17 residues. The CDR3: CASSPSLQGYAGNTIYF. CDR3 nucleotide sequence: TGTGCCAGCTCACCGTCCCTCCAAGGGTATGCTGGAAACACCATATATTTT.

The chain is built from TRBV4-2 and TRBJ2-1; D is unclear. Trimming pared 1 base from V and 6 bases from J, leaving 7 bases between. CDR3 length: 13 residues. Germline CDR1 LGHNA, CDR2 YNFKEQ. The DNA for the CDR3 is TGTGCCAGCAGCCAAGTGGGCTTCAATGAGCAGTTCTTC. Its protein is CASSQVGFNEQFF.

This clone was picked up one time. This sequence joins TRBV28 and TRBJ2-3; TRBD2 matches at 8 bases. CDR1 MDHEN and CDR2 SYDVKM come from the germline V gene. J lost 0 bases, V lost 2 bases, and 4 bases had no gene match. CDR3 size: 16 residues. CDR3 region: CASSLRTSGSTDTQYF. CDR3 nucleotides: TGTGCCAGCAGTTTACGAACTAGCGGAAGCACAGATACGCAGTATTTT.

The chain recombines TRBV19 with TRBJ1-1; no reliable D call. This CDR3 contains 11 residues. The V end was cut by 5 bases, the J end by 4 bases, with 5 bases between. Germline CDR1 is LNHDA and CDR2 is SQIVND (reference sequence). CDR3 DNA sequence: TGTGCCAGTAGTTTGGGCACTGAAGCTTTCTTT. This translates into CASSLGTEAFF. The full variable domain, its missing parts supplied by reference TRBV19 and TRBJ1-1, is DGGITQSPKYLFRKEGQNVTLSCEQNLNHDAMYWYRQDPGQGLRLIYYSQIVNDFQKGDIAEGYSVSREKKESFPLTVTSAQKNPTAFYLCASSLGTEAFFGQGTRLTVV.

V is TRBV28 and J is TRBJ1-4; D uncertain. The length of the CDR3 is 13 residues. The V end was cut by 5 bases, the J end by 8 bases, with 12 bases between. Germline V gene lookup returns CDR1 MDHEN and CDR2 SYDVKM. The CDR3 region has the DNA TGTGCCAGCAGTGTGGGATCACGGGAAAAACTGTTTTTT. Protein product: CASSVGSREKLFF.

This rearrangement joins TRBV30 to TRBJ2-3, with TRBD2 as a possible D gene (6 bases). The CDR3 covers 14 residues. V was clipped by 5 bases and J by 4 bases, with 16 bases between them. Germline CDR1 is GTSNPN and CDR2 is SVGIG (reference sequence). CDR3 coding DNA: TGTGCCTGGGGCTCCGGCGGGGTAGCAGATACGCAGTATTTT. Its protein product is CAWGSGGVADTQYF.